The clone carrying this T cell receptor (beta chain) appeared a few times. Trimming stripped 2 bases from V and 5 bases from J, with 7 bases between. The germline V gene encodes CDR1 SGDLS and CDR2 YYNGEE. The CDR3 totals 13 residues. The source of the sample is a study of T-cell memory formation after mild COVID-19. TCRdb independently ran MiXCR on the 5' RACE reads; one entry per CDR3 protein. Of around 310,000 distinct CDR3 sequences listed, roughly an eighth are singletons. The receptor's source is a man between 18 and 29 years old who had mild COVID-19 (a few samples of this study predate the infection). Cell type and time point are not known. This chain links TRBV9 with TRBJ1-4; no reliable D call. Material for sequencing was PBMCs or a T cell subset sorted from them (not recorded which). Here the CDR3 reads CASSVRPNEKLFF. The CDR3 nucleotides are TGTGCCAGCAGCGTCCGCCCGAATGAAAAACTGTTTTTT.